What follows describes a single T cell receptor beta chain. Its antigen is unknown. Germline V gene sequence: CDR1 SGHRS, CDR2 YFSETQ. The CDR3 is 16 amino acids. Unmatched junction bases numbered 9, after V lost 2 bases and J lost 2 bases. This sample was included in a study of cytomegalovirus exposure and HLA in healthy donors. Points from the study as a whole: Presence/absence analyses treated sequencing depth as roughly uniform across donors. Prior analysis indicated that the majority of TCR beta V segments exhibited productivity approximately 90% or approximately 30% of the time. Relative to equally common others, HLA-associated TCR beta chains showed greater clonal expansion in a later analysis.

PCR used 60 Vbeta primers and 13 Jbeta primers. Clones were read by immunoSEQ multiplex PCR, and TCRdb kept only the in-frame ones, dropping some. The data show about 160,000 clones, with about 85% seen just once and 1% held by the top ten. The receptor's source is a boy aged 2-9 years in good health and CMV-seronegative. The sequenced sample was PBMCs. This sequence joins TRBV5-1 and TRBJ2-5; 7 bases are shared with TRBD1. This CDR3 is CASSFWDRLIQETQYF. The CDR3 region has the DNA TGCGCCAGCAGCTTCTGGGACAGACTCATACAAGAGACCCAGTACTTC.